These T cell receptor beta chains were read from a single sample in a study of cytomegalovirus exposure and HLA in healthy donors. TCRdb's table, derived via immunoSEQ multiplex PCR, lists solely in-frame clones and lacks some. The sample holds approximately 69,000 clones, around 70% seen once. What was sequenced was PBMCs. Receptors were obtained from a middle-aged man in good health and CMV-seropositive. Each CDR3 is given without its conserved first and last residue. Fields, in order: CDR3 protein, D gene, V gene. D genes are given only for firm matches.

AIHALPGGTDTQY,-,TRBV10-3
ASSNREEYEQY,-,TRBV19
ASSYSLAPRYEQY,-,TRBV6-5
ASSLGERETQY,-,TRBV7-9
ASSSYSGANVLT,-,TRBV19
ASSSTSSNTEAF,-,TRBV28
ATSGGTSGGLRKLF,TRBD2,TRBV15
ASSPRQGWGNTEAF,-,TRBV18
ASSPQGGDEQF,-,TRBV4-1
ASSETGLAYEQY,TRBD1,TRBV2
ATSRDLAGPSTDTQY,TRBD2,TRBV15
ASSEDYNEQF,-,TRBV2
ASSPRQETGEQY,-,TRBV18
ASSIGASGDYEQY,TRBD2,TRBV19
ASSLVGNSNQPQH,-,TRBV7-2
ASSLFGLNTEAF,-,TRBV27
ASSDPGSYEQY,-,TRBV2
ASSPAGGHGYT,-,TRBV7-2
ASSLRGKESYT,-,TRBV7-3
ASGTGDTNTEAF,TRBD1,TRBV5-1
ASSDLRGPVLYMNTEAF,-,TRBV21-1
ASSPGALGQGYEQF,TRBD1,TRBV4-1
ASSLSQTGLGYT,-,TRBV7-2
ASSLAGLLNSPLH,-,TRBV5-1
ASTVMNTEAF,-,TRBV6-6
ASSPTGEGVNAEAF,TRBD1,TRBV7-9
SVGGTGGLETQY,TRBD1,TRBV29-1
ASSFSGTRNTEAF,-,TRBV7-9
ASSLQGTTGELF,-,TRBV5-1
ASSPYSAAGVTDTQY,TRBD2,TRBV5-1
ASSVGGGAGGWNEQF,TRBD1,TRBV9
ASSYEQGSKNIQY,TRBD1,TRBV6-5
ASSSPTGRNTEAF,-,TRBV28
ASSISGYEQY,-,TRBV19
ASSFDRTGELF,-,TRBV5-1
ATGGGSSTDTQY,-,TRBV6-4
ASSNGDRGLLNTEAF,TRBD1,TRBV5-1
ASSMTGITDTQY,TRBD1,TRBV28
ASRGAPAGELF,-,TRBV9
ASSASGGGTDTQY,TRBD2,TRBV6-4
SAVGGEKLF,-,TRBV20-1
ASSDYRAASKTQY,-,TRBV7-2
ASRVRGRGSYEQY,TRBD1,TRBV6-5
ASSQGGAGLAKNIQY,-,TRBV4-1
ASSSRLGYGYT,-,TRBV11-3
ASSNRGQGNIQY,TRBD1,TRBV28
ASTPLREETQY,-,TRBV5-1
ASSDYTDTEAF,-,TRBV4-1
ASSPDRGAGYGYT,TRBD1,TRBV4-3